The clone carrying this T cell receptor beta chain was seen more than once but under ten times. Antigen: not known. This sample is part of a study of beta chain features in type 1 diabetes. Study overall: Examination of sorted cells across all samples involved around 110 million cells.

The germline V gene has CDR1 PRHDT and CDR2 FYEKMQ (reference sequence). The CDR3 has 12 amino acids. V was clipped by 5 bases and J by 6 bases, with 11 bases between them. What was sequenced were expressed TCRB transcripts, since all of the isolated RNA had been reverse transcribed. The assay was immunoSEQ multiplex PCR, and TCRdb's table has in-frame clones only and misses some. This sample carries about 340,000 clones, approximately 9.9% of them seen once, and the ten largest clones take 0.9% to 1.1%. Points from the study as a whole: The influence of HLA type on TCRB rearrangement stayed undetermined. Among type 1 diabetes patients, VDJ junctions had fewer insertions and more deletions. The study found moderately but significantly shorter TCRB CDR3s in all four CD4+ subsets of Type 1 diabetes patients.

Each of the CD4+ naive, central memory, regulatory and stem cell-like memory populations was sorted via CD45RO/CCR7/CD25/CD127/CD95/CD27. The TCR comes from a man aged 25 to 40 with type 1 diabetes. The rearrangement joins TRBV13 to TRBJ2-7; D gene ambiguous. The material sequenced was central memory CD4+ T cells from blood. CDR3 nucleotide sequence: TGTGCCAGCAGCCTGACTGCAACCGAGCAGTACTTC. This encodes CASSLTATEQYF.